Following are 14 T cell receptor beta chains from one sample sequenced in a study of blood T cell repertoires in COVID-19. Produced via immunoSEQ multiplex PCR; TCRdb's table is partial and in-frame only. Altogether under 500,000 clones are present, 85% to 90% being singletons, with the ten largest covering over 4%. Sequenced input: peripheral blood. The receptors originated from a woman under 40 with acute or convalescent COVID-19.

V is TRBV4-2 and J is TRBJ2-1; 10 bases map to TRBD1. This CDR3 is 18 amino acids long. The junction had 9 bases not matched to a gene; V was cut back by 1 base and J by 3 bases. Germline assignment: CDR1 LGHNA and CDR2 YNFKEQ. Here the CDR3 reads CASSQGTGGARGYNEQFF. The DNA for the CDR3 is TGTGCCAGCAGCCAAGGGACAGGGGGAGCTAGGGGCTACAATGAGCAGTTCTTC.

The chain carries TRBV5-1 and TRBJ2-1, with 8 bases matching TRBD2. Germline CDR1 SGHRS, CDR2 YFSETQ. This CDR3 comprises 15 residues. V trimming: 3 bases; J trimming: 2 bases; junction bases outside the gene matches: 4. CDR3 region: CASSYQRGPYNEQFF. The CDR3 bases are TGCGCCAGCAGCTACCAGCGGGGGCCCTACAATGAGCAGTTCTTC.

The V and J genes are TRBV7-3 and TRBJ2-7; TRBD1 matches 8 bases. Germline V lookup: CDR1 SGHTA, CDR2 FQGTGA. Losses at the gene ends were 0 bases for V and 4 bases for J; bases not matched to a gene: 11. This CDR3 has 17 residues. The CDR3 nucleotides read TGTGCCAGCAGCTTAACGAGGGACGGGACAGGACGATACGAGCAGTACTTC. Protein product: CASSLTRDGTGRYEQYF. Based on the CDR3 plus reference TRBV7-3 and TRBJ2-7, the full variable domain is GAGVSQTPSNKVTEKGKYVELRCDPISGHTALYWYRQSLGQGPEFLIYFQGTGAADDSGLPNDRFFAVRPEGSVSTLKIQRTERGDSAVYLCASSLTRDGTGRYEQYFGPGTRLTVT.

This CDR3 reads CASSVNRGYGYTF. CDR3 nucleotide sequence: TGCGCCAGCAGTGTCAACAGGGGATATGGCTACACCTTC. The chain uses TRBV10-2 and TRBJ1-2; 7 nucleotides match TRBD1. The CDR3 is 13 amino acids. The germline gives CDR1 WSHSY, CDR2 SAAADI. Trimming took 4 bases from V and 5 from J; bases not matched to a gene: 4.

The chain has TRBV5-6 and TRBJ1-6, with 10 bases matching TRBD1. Trimming removed 2 bases from V and 0 bases from J; junction bases left unmatched: 2. The CDR3 consists of 17 residues. Germline V gene lookup returns CDR1 SGHDT and CDR2 YYEEEE. CDR3 residues: CASSLWTGGSYNSPLHF. The CDR3 DNA sequence: TGTGCCAGCAGCTTATGGACAGGGGGCTCCTATAATTCACCCCTCCACTTT.

This clone has a single count. The V call is TRBV5-1, the J call TRBJ2-7; no reliable D call. Germline-derived CDR1 and CDR2 are SGHRS and YFSETQ. Trimming took off 4 bases at V and 2 bases at J, with 10 bases between the two ends. The CDR3 runs 13 residues. CDR3 sequence (DNA): TGCGCCAGCAGCCTGAATCCTACCTACGAGCAGTACTTC. This translates into CASSLNPTYEQYF.

The genes are TRBV27 and TRBJ1-6, with a weak D call TRBD1 (6 bases). This CDR3 spans 13 amino acids. Germline loops: CDR1 MNHEY, CDR2 SMNVEV (reference sequence). Trimming took off 3 bases at V and 13 bases at J, with 13 bases between the two ends. The CDR3 nucleotides read TGTGCCAGCAGTTTGGGGGGGCTCGCGCCCCTCCACTTT. Its translation is CASSLGGLAPLHF.

This rearrangement joins TRBV6-9 to TRBJ2-3; the D gene is possibly TRBD1 (6 bases). The V gene lost 10 bases and the J gene lost 4 bases, with 21 bases spanning the gap. In germline, CDR1 is MNHGY, CDR2 SVAAGI. This CDR3 region has 15 residues. CDR3 residues: CAIPWTARWADTQYF. CDR3 in DNA: TGTGCCATACCTTGGACAGCTCGGTGGGCAGATACGCAGTATTTT.

The rearrangement uses TRBV19 and TRBJ2-1; D may be TRBD1 (5 bases). The CDR3 is made up of 13 amino acids. CDR1 and CDR2 from the germline V gene are LNHDA and SQIVND (reference sequence). V lost 2 bases and J 9 bases, leaving 11 bases between the germline ends. CDR3: CASSINRQGEQFF. The CDR3 DNA reads as TGTGCCAGTAGTATAAACCGTCAGGGTGAGCAGTTCTTC.

This clone was detected once. The chain combines TRBV2 with TRBJ2-7; D uncertain. The germline gives CDR1 SNHLY, CDR2 FYNNEI. The CDR3 spans 15 residues. The V gene lost 3 bases and the J gene lost 4 bases, with 16 bases spanning the gap. CDR3 in amino acids: CASSEFWSRRYEQYF. The DNA for the CDR3 is TGTGCCAGCAGTGAGTTTTGGTCGAGGCGATACGAGCAGTACTTC.

The rearrangement links TRBV7-9 to TRBJ2-4; D is perhaps TRBD1 (5 bases). Trimming cost V 6 bases and J 0 bases, with 12 bases left between them. This CDR3 contains 15 residues. Germline loops: CDR1 SEHNR, CDR2 FQNEAQ (reference sequence). The CDR3 sequence: CASRPFQGAKNIQYF. The DNA of the CDR3 is TGTGCCAGCAGGCCCTTCCAGGGAGCCAAAAACATTCAGTACTTC.

The V call is TRBV3-1 (or the pseudogene TRBV3-2), the J call TRBJ2-3; TRBD2 matches 8 bases. After removal of 4 bases from V and 5 bases from J, the junction contained 23 bases not matched to a gene. The CDR3 length is 20 residues. From germline, CDR1 is LGHDT and CDR2 YNNKEL (reference sequence). DNA of the CDR3: TGTGCCAGCAGCCGCAAAGGTCACCTCCAGCGGGGGAGTCTCGAAGATACGCAGTATTTT. Its protein is CASSRKGHLQRGSLEDTQYF.

The chain is built from TRBV4-1 and TRBJ2-5, with 8 bases that match TRBD2. Germline-derived CDR1 and CDR2 are MGHRA and YSYEKL. This CDR3 has 17 amino acids. J lost 1 base, V lost 5 bases, and 12 bases had no gene match. The CDR3 region is CASSTQWASGSQETQYF. The CDR3 nucleotides read TGCGCCAGCAGCACTCAGTGGGCTAGCGGGTCCCAAGAGACCCAGTACTTC.

This clone was seen only once. The rearrangement joins TRBV29-1 to TRBJ1-1; perhaps TRBD1 as D (5 bases). The V end lost 7 bases, the J end lost 2 bases, and 17 bases lay between the germline ends. The CDR3 covers 14 residues. Germline V gene lookup returns CDR1 SQVTM and CDR2 ANQGSEA. The CDR3 protein is CSALGGEGNTEAFF. The CDR3 DNA sequence: TGCAGCGCCTTGGGGGGGGAGGGAAACACTGAAGCTTTCTTT.